Presented here are 18 T cell receptor beta chains from one specimen sequenced in a study of blood T cell repertoires in COVID-19. TCRdb's copy holds only in-frame clones and misses some; the assay was immunoSEQ multiplex PCR. This table holds approximately 100,000 clones, around 85% found once. The sequenced sample was peripheral blood. These receptors came from a human donor in a cohort sampled during active COVID-19.

Only one count was recorded for this clone. The genes are TRBV28 and TRBJ2-7; possible D gene TRBD1, 5 bases. Per germline, CDR1 MDHEN and CDR2 SYDVKM. Deletions cut 6 bases from V and 0 bases from J, with 18 bases between. This CDR3 is 16 amino acids long. The CDR3 loop is CASSYAGAESSYEQYF. The DNA for the CDR3 is TGTGCCAGCAGCTACGCTGGGGCTGAAAGCTCCTACGAGCAGTACTTC. The full variable domain, its missing parts supplied by reference TRBV28 and TRBJ2-7, is DVKVTQSSRYLVKRTGEKVFLECVQDMDHENMFWYRQDPGLGLRLIYFSYDVKMKEKGDIPEGYSVSREKKERFSLILESASTNQTSMYLCASSYAGAESSYEQYFGPGTRLTVT.

This chain joins TRBV5-8 and TRBJ1-1, with D uncertain. V was cut by 4 bases and J by 1 base, with 8 bases left in between. Germline assignment: CDR1 SGHTS and CDR2 YDEGEE. This CDR3 has 13 amino acids. DNA of the CDR3: TGTGCCAGCAGCCTACCAGGGAACACTGAAGCTTTCTTT. Amino acids: CASSLPGNTEAFF. Looking up the rest from reference TRBV5-8 and TRBJ1-1 gives the full variable domain: EAGVTQSPTHLIKTRGQQATLRCSPISGHTSVYWYQQALGLGLQFLLWYDEGEERNRGNFPPRFSGRQFPNYSSELNVNALELEDSALYLCASSLPGNTEAFFGQGTRLTVV.

Comments on this clone: Other nucleotide sequences from this sample produce the same CDR3. This chain connects TRBV7-9 to TRBJ2-3; 9 nucleotides match TRBD1. The CDR3 runs 14 residues. Losses at the gene ends were 7 bases for V and 6 bases for J; bases not matched to a gene: 8. Germline CDR1 reads SEHNR; CDR2 reads FQNEAQ (reference sequence). The CDR3 coding sequence is TGTGCCAGCACGGGGACAGGGTCAACTGATACGCAGTATTTT. Protein: CASTGTGSTDTQYF.

The chain is built from TRBV7-2 and TRBJ2-4; D is uncertain. The CDR3 consists of 16 residues. CDR1 is SGHTA, CDR2 FQGNSA, per germline. Trimming cost V 1 base and J 0 bases, with 10 bases left between them. The CDR3 loop is CASSLVGALAKNIQYF. The CDR3 DNA reads TGTGCCAGCAGCTTAGTCGGAGCCCTAGCCAAAAACATTCAGTACTTC.

The rearrangement links TRBV27 to TRBJ1-2; D is unclear. Trimming shortened V by 8 bases and J by 4 bases, and 14 bases separated the two germline ends. The CDR3 extends over 13 amino acids. CDR1 and CDR2 (germline): MNHEY, SMNVEV (reference sequence). CDR3 protein: CASALREPYGYTF. The CDR3 nucleotides read TGTGCCAGCGCCTTAAGAGAACCCTATGGCTACACCTTC.

The chain joins TRBV4-1 to TRBJ1-5; D uncertain. Deletions cut 0 bases from V and 2 bases from J, with 11 bases between. The CDR3 runs 16 residues. CDR1 is MGHRA, CDR2 YSYEKL, per germline. This CDR3 reads CASSQDPGGRNQPQHF. The DNA of the CDR3 is TGCGCCAGCAGCCAAGATCCCGGAGGCCGCAATCAGCCCCAGCATTTT.

The chain couples TRBV18 to TRBJ2-5; TRBD2 might be the D (7 bases). Germline values: CDR1 KGHSH, CDR2 LQKENI. V was cut by 6 bases and J by 4 bases, with 18 bases left in between. CDR3 size: 15 residues. CDR3 in amino acids: CASSPRGGSGETQYF. Here the CDR3 DNA reads TGTGCCAGCTCCCCGAGGGGGGGCTCGGGAGAGACCCAGTACTTC.

About this clone itself: Other DNA variants within this sample encode the same CDR3. The chain is built from TRBV18 and TRBJ2-3; 10 bases are a match to TRBD2. Germline CDR1 is KGHSH and CDR2 is LQKENI. There are 16 residues in the CDR3. V dropped 2 bases and J dropped 1; count of bases not matched to a gene: 3. The CDR3 sequence: CASSPGLAGGTDTQYF. The CDR3 DNA reads as TGTGCCAGCTCACCAGGCCTAGCGGGAGGCACAGATACGCAGTATTTT.

The CDR3 loop reads CASRRRQRGAGTDTQYF. The DNA for the CDR3 is TGTGCCAGCAGGCGACGTCAGCGGGGGGCGGGCACAGATACGCAGTATTTT. V usage is TRBV7-2 and J usage is TRBJ2-3; TRBD2 aligns across 9 bases. V gave up 6 bases and J gave up 1 base; unmatched junction bases: 11. Germline V gives CDR1 SGHTA, CDR2 FQGNSA. CDR3 length: 17 residues.

The chain couples TRBV10-3 to TRBJ1-6; 10 bases line up with TRBD1. Germline V gene data show CDR1 as ENHRY and CDR2 as SYGVKD. The V gene end was trimmed by 8 bases and the J gene end by 6 bases; junction bases not matched to a gene: 13. CDR3 length: 17 residues. The CDR3: CAIAKGQGSLVNSPLHF. For the CDR3, the DNA is TGTGCCATCGCTAAGGGACAGGGGTCGCTGGTTAATTCACCCCTCCACTTT.

The chain couples TRBV19 to TRBJ2-7, with a possible D match to TRBD1 (6 bases). The V and J ends lost 5 bases and 10 bases respectively, with 27 bases between them. This CDR3 has 16 residues. Germline loops: CDR1 LNHDA, CDR2 SQIVND (reference sequence). The CDR3 DNA reads TGTGCCAGTAGTCTTTCGACAGGCCATTATCTACGAGAACAGTACTTC. As protein: CASSLSTGHYLREQYF.

This chain links TRBV18 with TRBJ1-5; 9 bases are a match to TRBD1. V lost 6 bases and J lost 3; bases outside the gene matches: 9. Germline V lookup: CDR1 KGHSH, CDR2 LQKENI. CDR3 length: 16 amino acids. In nucleotides, the CDR3 is TGTGCCAGCTCCCCCGGACAGGGGATCTACAATCAGCCCCAGCATTTT. Protein sequence: CASSPGQGIYNQPQHF.

The chain recombines TRBV7-9 with TRBJ1-2; TRBD1 is a possible D gene (5 bases). CDR1 and CDR2 (germline): SEHNR, FQNEAQ (reference sequence). This CDR3 has 13 amino acids. Trimming pared 4 bases from V and 4 bases from J, leaving 10 bases between. The CDR3 is CASSSGEGYGYTF. CDR3 DNA: TGTGCCAGCAGCTCGGGGGAAGGCTATGGCTACACCTTC.

This chain uses TRBV19 with TRBJ1-5; 8 bases are shared with TRBD1. The germline gives CDR1 LNHDA, CDR2 SQIVND (reference sequence). J was trimmed by 1 base and V by 6 bases; bases with no gene match: 5. This CDR3 has 15 residues. The CDR3 is CASSRGDRSNQPQHF. The CDR3 nucleotides are TGTGCCAGTAGCCGGGGGGACAGGAGCAATCAGCCCCAGCATTTT. Looking up the rest from reference TRBV19 and TRBJ1-5 gives the full variable domain: DGGITQSPKYLFRKEGQNVTLSCEQNLNHDAMYWYRQDPGQGLRLIYYSQIVNDFQKGDIAEGYSVSREKKESFPLTVTSAQKNPTAFYLCASSRGDRSNQPQHFGDGTRLSIL.

The V call is TRBV9, the J call TRBJ2-1; possibly TRBD1 for D (5 bases). V was shortened by 2 bases and J by 0 bases, with 9 bases between the two germline ends. Germline-derived CDR1 and CDR2 are SGDLS and YYNGEE. This CDR3 has 15 residues. The DNA for the CDR3 is TGTGCCAGCAGCGTTGGGGCTAGCTCCTACAATGAGCAGTTCTTC. Translated, it gives CASSVGASSYNEQFF.

This clone was counted only a few times. This chain connects TRBV28 to TRBJ2-7; D might be TRBD2 (6 bases). Germline V CDR1 and CDR2: MDHEN, SYDVKM. The V end was cut by 4 bases, the J end by 4 bases, with 14 bases between. This CDR3 comprises 14 residues. The CDR3 sequence is CASSSPTRRYEQYF. CDR3 DNA: TGTGCCAGCAGTTCTCCGACTAGGAGGTACGAGCAGTACTTC.

The rearrangement links TRBV7-7 to TRBJ1-1; D call uncertain. Germline loops: CDR1 SSHAT, CDR2 FNYEAQ (reference sequence). This CDR3 spans 13 amino acids. V lost 2 bases, J lost 4 bases, and 8 bases lay in between. CDR3 sequence reads: CASSLSGSTEAFF. Here the CDR3 DNA reads TGTGCCAGCAGCTTATCCGGGAGCACTGAAGCTTTCTTT.

Of note for this clone: Within the sample, other DNA sequences also encode this same CDR3. This sequence joins TRBV2 and TRBJ2-1, with TRBD1 as a possible D gene (5 bases). V was cut by 3 bases and J by 5 bases, with 11 bases left in between. CDR3 length equals 14 residues. Germline V gives CDR1 SNHLY, CDR2 FYNNEI. CDR3 in amino acids: CASSDVRENNEQFF. Written as DNA, the CDR3 is TGTGCCAGCAGTGATGTCAGGGAAAACAATGAGCAGTTCTTC. Together with reference TRBV2 and TRBJ2-1, the CDR3 gives the full variable domain: EPEVTQTPSHQVTQMGQEVILRCVPISNHLYFYWYRQILGQKVEFLVSFYNNEISEKSEIFDDQFSVERPDGSNFTLKIRSTKLEDSAMYFCASSDVRENNEQFFGPGTRLTVL.